This T cell receptor beta chain was sequenced for a study of regulatory T cells in long-lasting Graves disease. Study findings and constraints: Relative to new patients (966), persistent patients exhibited greater sharing of public clonotypes (2,741).

The germline CDR1 and CDR2 sequences are MNHNS and SASEGT. The CDR3 is 14 residues long. J gave up 7 bases and V 6 bases, and 6 bases lay outside the gene matches. Time point described: newly diagnosed GD, antithyroid drugs for less than 3 months. RNA from PBMCs was the source of the TCR library. Under American Thyroid Association guidelines, Graves' disease was diagnosed. With respect to this clonotype: Its antigen remains unidentified.

For TCR beta, libraries came from iRepertoire HTBI primers and Arm-PCR of CDR3 regions. TCRdb fed the multiplex PCR reads into MiXCR, producing one record per CDR3 protein. Of 250,000 or so distinct CDR3 sequences in the sample, around 18% were seen once. The same sample was also studied in work on T cells in Graves' hyperthyroidism and ophthalmopathy. From that study: Blood samples included most of the expanded thyroid clonotypes exceeding 0.001.

The chain joins TRBV6-1 to TRBJ1-4; 9 bases match TRBD1. The specimen comprised peripheral blood mononuclear cells (PBMCs), sampled at new diagnosis, from a patient treated with antithyroid drugs. The TCR was taken from a woman aged 30 to 39 with Graves disease. The CDR3 DNA is TGTGCCAGCAGGAAACAGGGGGCGCGTGAAAAACTGTTTTTT. This gives the protein CASRKQGAREKLFF.